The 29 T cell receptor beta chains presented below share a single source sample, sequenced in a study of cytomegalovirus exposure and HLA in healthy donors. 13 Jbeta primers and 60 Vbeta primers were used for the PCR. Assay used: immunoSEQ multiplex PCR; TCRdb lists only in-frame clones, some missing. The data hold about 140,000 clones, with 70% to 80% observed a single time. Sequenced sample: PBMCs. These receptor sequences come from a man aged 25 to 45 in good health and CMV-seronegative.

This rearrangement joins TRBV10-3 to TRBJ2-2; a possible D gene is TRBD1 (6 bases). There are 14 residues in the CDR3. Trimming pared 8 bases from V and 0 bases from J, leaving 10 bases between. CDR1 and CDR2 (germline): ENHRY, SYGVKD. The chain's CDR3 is CAIGGHTNTGELFF. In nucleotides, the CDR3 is TGTGCCATCGGGGGACATACGAACACCGGGGAGCTGTTTTTT.

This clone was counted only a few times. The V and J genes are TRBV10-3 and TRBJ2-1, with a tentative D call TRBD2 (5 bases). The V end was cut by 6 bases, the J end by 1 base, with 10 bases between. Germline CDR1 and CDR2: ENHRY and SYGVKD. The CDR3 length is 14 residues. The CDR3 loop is CAIRRTDSYNEQFF. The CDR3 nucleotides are TGTGCCATCAGGAGGACTGATTCCTACAATGAGCAGTTCTTC.

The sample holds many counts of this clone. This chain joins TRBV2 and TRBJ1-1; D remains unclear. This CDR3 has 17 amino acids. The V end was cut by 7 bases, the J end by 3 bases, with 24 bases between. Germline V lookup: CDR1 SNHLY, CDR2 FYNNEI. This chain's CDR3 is CASTGRPGGGLYTEAFF. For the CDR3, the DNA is TGTGCCAGCACCGGACGGCCCGGCGGCGGACTGTACACTGAAGCTTTCTTT.

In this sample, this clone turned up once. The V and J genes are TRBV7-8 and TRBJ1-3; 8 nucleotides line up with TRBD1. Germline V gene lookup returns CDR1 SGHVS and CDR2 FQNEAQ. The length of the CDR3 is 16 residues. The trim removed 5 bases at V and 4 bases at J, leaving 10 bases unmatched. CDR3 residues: CASSVGQGFSGNTIYF. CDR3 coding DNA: TGTGCCAGCAGCGTTGGACAGGGTTTCTCAGGAAACACCATATATTTT.

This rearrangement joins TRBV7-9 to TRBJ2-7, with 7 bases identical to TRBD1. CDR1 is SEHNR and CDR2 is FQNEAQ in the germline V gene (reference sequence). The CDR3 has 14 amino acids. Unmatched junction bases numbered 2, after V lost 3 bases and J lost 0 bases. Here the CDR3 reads CASSFPGGSYEQYF. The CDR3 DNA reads TGTGCCAGCAGCTTCCCAGGGGGCTCCTACGAGCAGTACTTC.

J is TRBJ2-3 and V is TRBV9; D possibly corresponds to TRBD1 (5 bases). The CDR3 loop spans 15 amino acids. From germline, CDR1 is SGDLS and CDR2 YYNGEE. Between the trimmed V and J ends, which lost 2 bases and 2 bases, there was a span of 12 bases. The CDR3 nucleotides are TGTGCCAGCAGCGTTACAGGTGCTCTCACAGATACGCAGTATTTT. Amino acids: CASSVTGALTDTQYF.

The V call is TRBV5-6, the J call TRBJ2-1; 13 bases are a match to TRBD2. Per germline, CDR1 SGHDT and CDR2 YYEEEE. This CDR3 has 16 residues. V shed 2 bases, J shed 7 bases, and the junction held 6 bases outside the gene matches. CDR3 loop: CASSFGLAGVGNEQFF. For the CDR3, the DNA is TGTGCCAGCAGCTTCGGACTAGCGGGAGTGGGTAATGAGCAGTTCTTC.

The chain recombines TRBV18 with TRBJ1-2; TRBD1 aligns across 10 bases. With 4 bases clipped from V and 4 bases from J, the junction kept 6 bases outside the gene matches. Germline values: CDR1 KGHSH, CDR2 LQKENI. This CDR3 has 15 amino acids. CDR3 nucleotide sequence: TGTGCCAGCTCACTTGTGACAGGGGGCGTCTATGGCTACACCTTC. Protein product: CASSLVTGGVYGYTF. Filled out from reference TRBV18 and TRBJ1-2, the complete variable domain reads NAGVMQNPRHLVRRRGQEARLRCSPMKGHSHVYWYRQLPEEGLKFMVYLQKENIIDESGMPKERFSAEFPKEGPSILRIQQVVRGDSAAYFCASSLVTGGVYGYTFGSGTRLTVV.

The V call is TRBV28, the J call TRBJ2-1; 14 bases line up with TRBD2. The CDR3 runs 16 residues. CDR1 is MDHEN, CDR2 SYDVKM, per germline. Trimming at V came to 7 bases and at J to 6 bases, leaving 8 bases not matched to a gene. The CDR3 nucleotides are TGTGCCAGCACCCTAGGGGGACTAGCGGGAGTCAATGAGCAGTTCTTC. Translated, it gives CASTLGGLAGVNEQFF.

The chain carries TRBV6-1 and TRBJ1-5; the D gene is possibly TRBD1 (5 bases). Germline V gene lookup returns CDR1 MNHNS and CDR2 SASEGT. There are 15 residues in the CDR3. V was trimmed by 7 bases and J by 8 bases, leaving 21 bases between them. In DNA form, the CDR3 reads TGTGCCAGCACCGAGACCGCTTCCCCGGGGGAGCCCCAGCATTTT. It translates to CASTETASPGEPQHF.

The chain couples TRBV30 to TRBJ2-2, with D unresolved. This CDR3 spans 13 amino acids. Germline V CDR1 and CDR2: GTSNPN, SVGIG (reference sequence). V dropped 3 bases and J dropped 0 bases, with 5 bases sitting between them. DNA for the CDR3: TGTGCCTGGAGGCTAGCGAACACCGGGGAGCTGTTTTTT. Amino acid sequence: CAWRLANTGELFF.

CDR3 sequence (DNA): TGTGCCAGCTCACTCCAGGACAGGACCGAAGCTTTCTTT. Its protein is CASSLQDRTEAFF. The chain combines TRBV18 with TRBJ1-1; 7 positions match TRBD1. The ends lost 4 bases at V and 8 bases at J; junction bases unmatched: 7. There are 13 residues in the CDR3. CDR1 and CDR2 from the germline V gene are KGHSH and LQKENI.

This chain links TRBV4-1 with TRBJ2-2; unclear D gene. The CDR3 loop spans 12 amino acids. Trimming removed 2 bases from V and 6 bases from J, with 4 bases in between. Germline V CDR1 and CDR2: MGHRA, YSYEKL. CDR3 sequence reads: CASSQISGELFF. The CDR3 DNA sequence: TGCGCCAGCAGCCAAATCTCCGGGGAGCTGTTTTTT.

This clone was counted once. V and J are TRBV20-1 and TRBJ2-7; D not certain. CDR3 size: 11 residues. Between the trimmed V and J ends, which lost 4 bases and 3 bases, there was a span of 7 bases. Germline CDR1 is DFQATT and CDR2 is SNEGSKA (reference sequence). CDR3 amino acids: CSATDIYEQYF. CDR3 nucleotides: TGCAGTGCTACCGACATCTACGAGCAGTACTTC.

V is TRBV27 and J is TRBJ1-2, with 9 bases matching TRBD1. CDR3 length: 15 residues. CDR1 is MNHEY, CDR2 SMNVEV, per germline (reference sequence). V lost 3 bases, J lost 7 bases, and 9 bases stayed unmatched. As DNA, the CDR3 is TGTGCCAGCAGTTTCGGGGGACAGGGAGCGACTGGCTACACCTTC. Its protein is CASSFGGQGATGYTF.

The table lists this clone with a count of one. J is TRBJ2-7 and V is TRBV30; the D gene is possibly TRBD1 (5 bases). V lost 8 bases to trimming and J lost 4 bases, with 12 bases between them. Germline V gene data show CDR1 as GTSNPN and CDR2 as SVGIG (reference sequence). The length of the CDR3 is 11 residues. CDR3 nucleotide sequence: TGTGCCACGACAGTAGGGTACGAGCAGTACTTC. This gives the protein CATTVGYEQYF.

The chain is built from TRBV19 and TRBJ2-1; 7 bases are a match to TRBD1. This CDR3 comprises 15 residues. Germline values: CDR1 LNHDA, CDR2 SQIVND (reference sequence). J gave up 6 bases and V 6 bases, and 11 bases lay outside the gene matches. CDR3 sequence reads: CASSQVKGAFNEQFF. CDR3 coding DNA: TGTGCCAGTAGCCAGGTGAAGGGGGCGTTCAATGAGCAGTTCTTC.

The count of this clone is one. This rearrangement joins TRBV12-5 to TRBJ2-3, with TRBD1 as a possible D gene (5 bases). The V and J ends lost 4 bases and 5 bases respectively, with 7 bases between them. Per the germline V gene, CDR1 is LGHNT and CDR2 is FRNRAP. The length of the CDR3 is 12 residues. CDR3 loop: CASGWGLDTQYF. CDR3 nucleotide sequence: TGTGCTAGTGGTTGGGGCCTAGATACGCAGTATTTT.

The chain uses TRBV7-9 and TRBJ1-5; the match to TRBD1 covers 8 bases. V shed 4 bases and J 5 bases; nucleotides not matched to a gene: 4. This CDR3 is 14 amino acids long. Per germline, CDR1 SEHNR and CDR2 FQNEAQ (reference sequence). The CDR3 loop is CASSSLTGDQPQHF. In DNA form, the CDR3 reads TGTGCCAGCAGCTCCCTGACAGGGGATCAGCCCCAGCATTTT.

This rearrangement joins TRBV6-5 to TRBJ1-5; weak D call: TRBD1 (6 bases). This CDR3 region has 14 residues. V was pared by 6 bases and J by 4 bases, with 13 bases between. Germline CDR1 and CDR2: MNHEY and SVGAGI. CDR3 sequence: CASSIQQGNQPQHF. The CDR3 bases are TGTGCCAGCAGCATCCAACAGGGAAATCAGCCCCAGCATTTT.

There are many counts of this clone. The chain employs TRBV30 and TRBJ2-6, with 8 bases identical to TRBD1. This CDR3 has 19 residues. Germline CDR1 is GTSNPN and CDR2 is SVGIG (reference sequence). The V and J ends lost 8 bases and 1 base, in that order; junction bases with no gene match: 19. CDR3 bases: TGTGCCGGGACGATTCTAGACAGGGGACTCTCATCTGGGGCCAACGTCCTGACTTTC. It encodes CAGTILDRGLSSGANVLTF. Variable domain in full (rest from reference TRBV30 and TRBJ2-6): SQTIHQWPATLVQPVGSPLSLECTVEGTSNPNLYWYRQAAGRGLQLLFYSVGIGQISSEVPQNLSASRPQDRQFILSSKKLLLSDSGFYLCAGTILDRGLSSGANVLTFGAGSRLTVL.

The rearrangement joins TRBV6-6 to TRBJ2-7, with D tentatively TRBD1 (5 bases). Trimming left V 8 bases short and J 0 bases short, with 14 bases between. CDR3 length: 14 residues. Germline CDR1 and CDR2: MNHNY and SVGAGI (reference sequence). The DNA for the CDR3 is TGTGCCAGCTGGGCCAGGGAAGGCTCCTACGAGCAGTACTTC. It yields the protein CASWAREGSYEQYF.

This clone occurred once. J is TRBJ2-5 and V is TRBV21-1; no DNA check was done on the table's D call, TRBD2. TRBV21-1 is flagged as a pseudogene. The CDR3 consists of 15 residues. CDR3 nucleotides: TGTGCCAGCAGCAAATTTTTAGGAAGACTGGCGACCCAGTACTTC. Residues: CASSKFLGRLATQYF.

Here the CDR3 reads CASSEGQTSDTQYF. In nucleotides, the CDR3 is TGTGCCAGCAGCGAGGGACAGACATCAGATACGCAGTATTTT. V and J are TRBV6-4 and TRBJ2-3, with TRBD1 matching 7 bases. The V gene's germline CDR1 is MRHNA and CDR2 SNTAGT. The V segment lost 6 bases and the J segment 4 bases; nucleotides outside the gene matches: 7. The CDR3 contains 14 residues.

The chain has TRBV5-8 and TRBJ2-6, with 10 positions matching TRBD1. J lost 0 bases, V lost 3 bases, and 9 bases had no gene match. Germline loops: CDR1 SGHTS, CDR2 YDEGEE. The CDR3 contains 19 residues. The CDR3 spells CASSSEGRTGGSGANVLTF. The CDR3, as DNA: TGTGCCAGCAGCTCGGAGGGGAGGACAGGGGGCTCTGGGGCCAACGTCCTGACTTTC. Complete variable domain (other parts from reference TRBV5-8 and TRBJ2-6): EAGVTQSPTHLIKTRGQQATLRCSPISGHTSVYWYQQALGLGLQFLLWYDEGEERNRGNFPPRFSGRQFPNYSSELNVNALELEDSALYLCASSSEGRTGGSGANVLTFGAGSRLTVL.

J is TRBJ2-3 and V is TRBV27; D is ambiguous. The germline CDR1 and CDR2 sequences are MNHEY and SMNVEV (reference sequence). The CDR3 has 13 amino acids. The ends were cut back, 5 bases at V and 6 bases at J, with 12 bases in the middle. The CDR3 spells CASSQLRLDTQYF. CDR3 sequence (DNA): TGTGCCAGCAGTCAACTAAGGTTGGATACGCAGTATTTT.

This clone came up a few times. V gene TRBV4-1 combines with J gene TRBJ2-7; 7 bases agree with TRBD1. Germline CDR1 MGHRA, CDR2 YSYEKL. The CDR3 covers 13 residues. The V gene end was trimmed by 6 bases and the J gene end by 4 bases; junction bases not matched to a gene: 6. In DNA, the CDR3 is TGCGCCAGCAGTGAGGGGGCTGGGTACGAGCAGTACTTC. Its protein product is CASSEGAGYEQYF.

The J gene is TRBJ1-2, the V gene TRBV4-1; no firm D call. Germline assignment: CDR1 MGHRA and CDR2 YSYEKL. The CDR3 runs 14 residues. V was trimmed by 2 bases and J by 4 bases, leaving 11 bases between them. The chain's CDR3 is CASSQPSGGYGYTF. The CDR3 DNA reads TGCGCCAGCAGCCAACCCAGCGGTGGCTATGGCTACACCTTC.

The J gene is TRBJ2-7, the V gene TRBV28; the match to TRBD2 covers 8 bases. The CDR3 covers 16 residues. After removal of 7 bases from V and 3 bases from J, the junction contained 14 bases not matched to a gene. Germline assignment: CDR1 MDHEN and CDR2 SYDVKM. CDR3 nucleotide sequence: TGTGCCAGCACCAAAGGCGGCCTAGCGGGCCTCTACGAGCAGTACTTC. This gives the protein CASTKGGLAGLYEQYF.